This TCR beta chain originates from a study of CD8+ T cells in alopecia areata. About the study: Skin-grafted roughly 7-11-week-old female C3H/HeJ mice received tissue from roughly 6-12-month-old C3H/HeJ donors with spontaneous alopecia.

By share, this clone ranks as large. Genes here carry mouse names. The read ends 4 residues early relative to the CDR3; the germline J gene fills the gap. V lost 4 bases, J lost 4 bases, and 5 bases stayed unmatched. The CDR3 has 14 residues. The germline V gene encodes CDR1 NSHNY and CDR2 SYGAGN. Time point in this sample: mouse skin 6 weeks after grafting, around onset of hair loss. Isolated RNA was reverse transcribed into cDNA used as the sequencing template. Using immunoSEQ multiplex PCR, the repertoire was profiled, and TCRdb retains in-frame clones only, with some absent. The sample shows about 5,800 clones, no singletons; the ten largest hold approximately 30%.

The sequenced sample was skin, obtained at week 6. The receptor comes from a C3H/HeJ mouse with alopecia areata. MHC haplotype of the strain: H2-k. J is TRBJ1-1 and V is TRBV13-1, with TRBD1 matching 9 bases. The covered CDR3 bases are TGTGCCAGCAGTCAACAGGGGGCAGGCACA. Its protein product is CASSQQGAGT. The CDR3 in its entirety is CASSQQGAGTEVFF.